Presented here are 10 T cell receptor beta chains from one specimen sequenced in a study of chemoradiotherapy in HPV16-positive cancers. Produced via immunoSEQ multiplex PCR; TCRdb's table is partial and in-frame only. The sample consists of about 22,000 clones, around nine tenths of them appearing once. The sample in question was blood, obtained from a patient who underwent chemoradiotherapy. The receptors originated from a human donor with HPV-associated anogenital cancer.

This rearrangement joins TRBV27 to TRBJ1-2, with 10 bases identical to TRBD1. The V gene's germline CDR1 is MNHEY and CDR2 SMNVEV (reference sequence). The CDR3 sequence is 14 residues long. The junction had 4 bases not matched to a gene; V was cut back by 5 bases and J by 4 bases. CDR3 region: CASSPTGGIYGYTF. The CDR3 DNA follows: TGTGCCAGCAGTCCGACAGGGGGCATCTATGGCTACACCTTC.

With regard to this clone: Other DNA variants within this sample encode the same CDR3. The V call is TRBV5-1, the J call TRBJ2-1, with 7 positions matching TRBD1. The germline CDR1 and CDR2 sequences are SGHRS and YFSETQ. The junction had 2 bases not matched to a gene; V was cut back by 0 bases and J by 5 bases. The CDR3 totals 14 residues. CDR3 sequence: CASSLGQGNNEQFF. The CDR3 DNA follows: TGCGCCAGCAGCTTGGGACAGGGCAACAATGAGCAGTTCTTC.

CDR3 protein: CASSEAPGGYTF. The DNA of the CDR3 is TGTGCCAGCAGTGAAGCTCCGGGGGGCTACACCTTC. The chain recombines TRBV2 with TRBJ1-2; no clear D gene. The germline V gene encodes CDR1 SNHLY and CDR2 FYNNEI. The CDR3 sequence is 12 residues long. The V and J ends lost 0 bases and 8 bases respectively, with 7 bases between them. The full variable domain, in which reference TRBV2 and TRBJ1-2 provide the parts outside the CDR3, is EPEVTQTPSHQVTQMGQEVILRCVPISNHLYFYWYRQILGQKVEFLVSFYNNEISEKSEIFDDQFSVERPDGSNFTLKIRSTKLEDSAMYFCASSEAPGGYTFGSGTRLTVV.

J is TRBJ1-6 and V is TRBV19; maybe TRBD1 (5 bases). The V end was cut by 3 bases, the J end by 6 bases, with 9 bases between. Germline-derived CDR1 and CDR2 are LNHDA and SQIVND (reference sequence). The CDR3 consists of 14 residues. The CDR3: CASSIDRFNSPLHF. CDR3 bases: TGTGCCAGTAGTATTGACAGATTTAATTCACCCCTCCACTTT.

This chain links TRBV19 with TRBJ2-2; either TRBD1 or TRBD2 may fit D (5 bases each). V was clipped by 8 bases and J by 8 bases, with 15 bases between them. CDR1 and CDR2 (germline): LNHDA, SQIVND (reference sequence). This CDR3 contains 13 residues. The CDR3 coding sequence is TGTGCCAGTTCCGGGACCACAGGTGGGGAGCTGTTTTTT. Its translation is CASSGTTGGELFF.

The rearrangement joins TRBV19 to TRBJ1-4; D may be TRBD1 (5 bases). Per the germline V gene, CDR1 is LNHDA and CDR2 is SQIVND (reference sequence). The V end lost 8 bases, the J end lost 7 bases, and 17 bases lay between the germline ends. The CDR3 is 14 residues long. CDR3 in amino acids: CASHYSTAGEKLFF. Written as DNA, the CDR3 is TGTGCCAGTCACTACTCGACAGCGGGTGAAAAACTGTTTTTT.

The table lists this clone with a count of one. The chain joins TRBV30 to TRBJ1-2; 8 bases align to TRBD1. Germline lookup yields CDR1 GTSNPN and CDR2 SVGIG (reference sequence). Losses at the gene ends were 1 base for V and 9 bases for J; bases not matched to a gene: 19. This CDR3 spans 17 amino acids. The CDR3 DNA reads TGTGCCTGGAGTGCGGGAGGATTAGGACAGGGTGATCACCGCTACACCTTC. Translation gives CAWSAGGLGQGDHRYTF.

This chain connects TRBV5-1 to TRBJ2-5; weak D call: TRBD2 (5 bases). Trimming left V 6 bases short and J 3 bases short, with 15 bases between. The CDR3 is 14 residues long. Germline CDR1 SGHRS, CDR2 YFSETQ. CDR3: CASTRMAGEETQYF. Here the CDR3 DNA reads TGCGCCAGCACCCGAATGGCGGGTGAAGAGACCCAGTACTTC.

CDR3 in DNA: TGTGCCAGCAGCTCCACGCGGGGGGACAGGGGGCAAGAGACCCAGTACTTC. Translated: CASSSTRGDRGQETQYF. J is TRBJ2-5 and V is TRBV11-2, with 11 bases fitting TRBD1. The CDR3 spans 17 residues. V lost 4 bases, J lost 2 bases, and 9 bases stayed unmatched. CDR1 and CDR2 from the germline V gene are SGHAT and FQNNGV.

The chain is built from TRBV9 and TRBJ2-1; possibly TRBD1 for D (6 bases). The V end was cut by 1 base, the J end by 9 bases, with 11 bases between. This CDR3 region has 13 residues. CDR1 SGDLS and CDR2 YYNGEE come from the germline V gene. CDR3 region: CASSVMTGTEQFF. The CDR3 DNA sequence: TGTGCCAGCAGCGTAATGACAGGCACTGAGCAGTTCTTC.